These 5 T cell receptor beta chains were sequenced from one sample in a study of T cell responses to AZD1222 COVID-19 vaccine. Produced via immunoSEQ multiplex PCR; TCRdb's table is partial and in-frame only. The sample includes 150,000 or so clones, 80% to 95% of them seen just once. The sample here was peripheral blood, taken 28 days after the second AZD1222 dose. The origin of the receptors is an adult who received the AZD1222 COVID-19 vaccine.

The chain has TRBV6-5 and TRBJ1-2; 11 bases fit TRBD1. Germline V gene data show CDR1 as MNHEY and CDR2 as SVGAGI. This CDR3 region has 15 residues. Unmatched junction bases numbered 11, after V lost 6 bases and J lost 8 bases. DNA of the CDR3: TGTGCCAGCAGATTCCCGGGACAGGGGGATCGAGGCTACACCTTC. Its protein product is CASRFPGQGDRGYTF.

This clone appeared once. The chain links TRBV28 to TRBJ1-6, with TRBD1 matching 8 bases. The J segment lost 10 bases and the V segment lost 6 bases, leaving 8 bases of the junction unmatched. CDR1 MDHEN and CDR2 SYDVKM come from the germline V gene. This CDR3 spans 14 amino acids. The CDR3 DNA reads TGTGCCAGCAGGTTAAGACAGGGGCGGTCACCCCTCCACTTT. Its protein product is CASRLRQGRSPLHF. The entire variable domain, with the rest obtained from reference TRBV28 and TRBJ1-6, is as follows: DVKVTQSSRYLVKRTGEKVFLECVQDMDHENMFWYRQDPGLGLRLIYFSYDVKMKEKGDIPEGYSVSREKKERFSLILESASTNQTSMYLCASRLRQGRSPLHFGNGTRLTVT.

The chain has TRBV2 and TRBJ1-3, with a tentative D call TRBD1 (6 bases). Trimming cost V 6 bases and J 0 bases, with 6 bases left between them. The CDR3 extends over 13 amino acids. Germline-derived CDR1 and CDR2 are SNHLY and FYNNEI. CDR3 bases: TGTGCCAGCAGGGACAGCTCTGGAAACACCATATATTTT. Protein product: CASRDSSGNTIYF.

V and J are TRBV19 and TRBJ1-5; 8 nucleotides agree with TRBD1. V trimming: 7 bases; J trimming: 4 bases; junction bases outside the gene matches: 9. There are 15 residues in the CDR3. The germline CDR1 and CDR2 sequences are LNHDA and SQIVND (reference sequence). The CDR3 bases are TGTGCCAGTAACACTCAGGACAGGGAGAATCAGCCCCAGCATTTT. This encodes CASNTQDRENQPQHF.

The sample holds one count of this clone. This rearrangement joins TRBV7-8 to TRBJ1-4; D is ambiguous. The V gene's germline CDR1 is SGHVS and CDR2 FQNEAQ. Trimming stripped 1 base from V and 6 bases from J, with 15 bases between. The CDR3 consists of 16 residues. In DNA form, the CDR3 reads TGTGCCAGCAGCTTAGGGTCGCCCAGCACGGATGAAAAACTGTTTTTT. It translates to CASSLGSPSTDEKLFF.